The clone carrying this T cell receptor (beta chain) showed up just once. This sample was taken from a study of blood T cells in healthy people across ages. The authors ran a second PCR of about 6 to 11 cycles using a sample-barcoded 5' primer and a J-beta primer mix. Every cDNA molecule bore a tag from a template-switch adaptor containing 12 random nucleotides. TCRdb reprocessed the 5' RACE reads via MiXCR and lists one record per CDR3 protein. Here the sample spans over 950,000 distinct CDR3 sequences, roughly two fifths being singletons. The sequence came from a man in his late teens or twenties in good health. The sequenced sample was blood.

The CDR3 protein is CASSLGGERGPQHF. The CDR3 DNA is TGTGCCAGCAGCTTAGGTGGGGAACGGGGGCCCCAGCATTTT. The chain is built from TRBV11-2 and TRBJ1-5; D remains unclear. Looked up from germline, CDR1 is SGHAT and CDR2 is FQNNGV. Trimming took off 1 base at V and 9 bases at J, with 13 bases between the two ends. The CDR3 is 14 amino acids.